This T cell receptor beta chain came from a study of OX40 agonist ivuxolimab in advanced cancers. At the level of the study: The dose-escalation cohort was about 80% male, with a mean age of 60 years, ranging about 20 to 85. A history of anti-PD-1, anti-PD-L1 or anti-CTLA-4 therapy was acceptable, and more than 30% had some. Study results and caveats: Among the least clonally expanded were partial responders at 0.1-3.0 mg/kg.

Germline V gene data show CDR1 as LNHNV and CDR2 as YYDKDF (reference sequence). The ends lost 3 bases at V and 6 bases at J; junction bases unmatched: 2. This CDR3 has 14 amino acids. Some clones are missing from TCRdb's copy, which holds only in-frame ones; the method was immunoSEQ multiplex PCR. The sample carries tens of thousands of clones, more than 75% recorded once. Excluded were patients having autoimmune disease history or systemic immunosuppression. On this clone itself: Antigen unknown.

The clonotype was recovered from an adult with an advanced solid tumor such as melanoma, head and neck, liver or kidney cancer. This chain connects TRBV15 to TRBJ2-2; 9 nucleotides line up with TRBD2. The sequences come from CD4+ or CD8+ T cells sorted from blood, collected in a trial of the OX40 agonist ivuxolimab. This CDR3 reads CATSRERGAGELFF. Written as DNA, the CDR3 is TGTGCCACCAGCAGGGAGCGGGGGGCCGGGGAGCTGTTTTTT. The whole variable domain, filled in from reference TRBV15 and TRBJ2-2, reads DAMVIQNPRYQVTQFGKPVTLSCSQTLNHNVMYWYQQKSSQAPKLLFHYYDKDFNNEADTPDNFQSRRPNTSFCFLDIRSPGLGDTAMYLCATSRERGAGELFFGEGSRLTVL.